The 16 T cell receptor beta chains presented below share a single source sample, sequenced in a study of blood T cells in healthy people across ages. Using a J-beta primer mix together with a sample-barcoded 5' primer, a second PCR was run for roughly 7 to 11 cycles. TCRdb reanalysed the 5' RACE reads using MiXCR and keeps one entry per CDR3 protein. The sample shows 750,000 to 850,000 distinct CDR3 sequences, 20% to 30% of them seen only once. This sample also belongs to another study, concerning T cells of mothers and their children.

Source material: blood. The origin of the receptors is a boy aged 5-17 years in good health.

This clonotype was detected only a few times. This rearrangement joins TRBV15 to TRBJ2-4; D remains unclear. V lost 0 bases and J 1 base, leaving 10 bases between the germline ends. The CDR3 covers 16 residues. Germline CDR1 is LNHNV and CDR2 is YYDKDF (reference sequence). CDR3 loop: CATSRDDNPAKNIQYF. The CDR3 bases are TGTGCCACCAGCAGAGATGACAATCCTGCCAAAAACATTCAGTACTTC.

This clonotype was seen only a few times. The rearrangement links TRBV4-3 to TRBJ2-3; 7 bases are shared with TRBD1. The CDR3 is made up of 15 amino acids. The germline V gene encodes CDR1 LGHNA and CDR2 YSLEER. Trimming cost V 0 bases and J 4 bases; bases outside gene matches: 4. The CDR3 loop reads CASSQEPRGPDTQYF. The DNA of the CDR3 is TGCGCCAGCAGCCAAGAGCCGAGGGGGCCAGATACGCAGTATTTT.

CDR3: CASSRYNLEQFF. Here the CDR3 DNA reads TGTGCCAGCAGCCGATATAACCTTGAGCAGTTCTTC. The chain links TRBV7-2 to TRBJ2-5; D not certain. The J call may not be correct, given that the DNA end is closer to TRBJ2-1. Germline CDR1 and CDR2: SGHTA and FQGNSA. CDR3 length equals 12 residues.

The chain is built from TRBV5-1 and TRBJ2-1, with 9 nucleotides matching TRBD2. J lost 8 bases, V lost 0 bases, and 6 bases had no gene match. The germline CDR1 and CDR2 sequences are SGHRS and YFSETQ. CDR3 size: 15 residues. In DNA form, the CDR3 reads TGCGCCAGCAGCTTGGTAGTTAGCGGGAGTTATGAGCAGTTCTTC. This codes for CASSLVVSGSYEQFF.

The chain is built from TRBV4-3 and TRBJ2-5, with D perhaps TRBD1 (5 bases). V lost 3 bases and J 11 bases, leaving 28 bases between the germline ends. Germline V CDR1 and CDR2: LGHNA, YSLEER. This CDR3 has 17 amino acids. The CDR3 coding sequence is TGCGCCAGCAGCCAGGATGTCCGGTTGGACACGGGTATTGAGCAGTACTTC. As protein: CASSQDVRLDTGIEQYF.

The V and J genes are TRBV25-1 and TRBJ1-4; tentatively, D is TRBD1 (5 bases). V lost 6 bases, J lost 5 bases, and 16 bases lay in between. This CDR3 is built from 15 residues. Germline V gives CDR1 MGHDK, CDR2 SYGVNS. In nucleotides, the CDR3 is TGTGCCAGCAGACCTACCGGGACGAGGAATGAAAAACTGTTTTTT. This translates into CASRPTGTRNEKLFF.

This clonotype was detected only a few times. This chain joins TRBV6-5 and TRBJ2-7, with 11 bases that match TRBD1. CDR1 is MNHEY and CDR2 is SVGAGI in the germline V gene. This CDR3 comprises 19 residues. Trimming removed 0 bases from V and 0 bases from J; junction bases left unmatched: 10. This CDR3 reads CASSYSGGQGVSSSYEQYF. For the CDR3, the DNA is TGTGCCAGCAGTTACTCAGGGGGACAGGGGGTGTCCAGCTCCTACGAGCAGTACTTC.

The sample holds a few counts of this clonotype. The CDR3, as DNA: TGTGCCAGCAGCTTAGTCTCCGGGACTAACTATAGGGGGACCAAAAACATTCAGTACTTC. Translating it yields CASSLVSGTNYRGTKNIQYF. V usage is TRBV11-2 and J usage is TRBJ2-4; D is possibly TRBD2 (7 bases). The germline CDR1 and CDR2 sequences are SGHAT and FQNNGV. CDR3 size: 20 residues. The V and J ends lost 1 base and 2 bases respectively, with 24 bases between them.

The chain employs TRBV7-3 and TRBJ2-5, with 8 bases that match TRBD2. The tail of the sequence fits TRBJ2-7 better, so the J call may be wrong. There are 15 residues in the CDR3. In germline, CDR1 is SGHTA, CDR2 FQGTGA. The DNA of the CDR3 is TGTGCCAGCAGCTTAGGGAGCGGGGGAGGCTACGAGCAGTACTTC. Protein sequence: CASSLGSGGGYEQYF.

This clonotype occurred a few times. The J gene is TRBJ2-2, the V gene TRBV5-5, with TRBD2 matching 9 bases. J gave up 2 bases and V 2 bases, and 16 bases lay outside the gene matches. This CDR3 spans 20 amino acids. The germline gives CDR1 SGHKS, CDR2 YYEKEE (reference sequence). The CDR3 reads CASSFYGQELLAGNTGELFF. CDR3 bases: TGTGCCAGCAGCTTTTACGGACAGGAGCTACTAGCGGGTAACACCGGGGAGCTGTTTTTT.

The sample holds a few counts of this clonotype. The chain employs TRBV28 and TRBJ2-2; a possible D gene is TRBD2 (5 bases). This CDR3 comprises 17 residues. CDR1 MDHEN and CDR2 SYDVKM come from the germline V gene. The V gene lost 4 bases and the J gene lost 1 base, with 16 bases spanning the gap. CDR3 nucleotide sequence: TGTGCCAGCAGTTCGGGGATAAAAGTTTTGAACACCGGGGAGCTGTTTTTT. Its translation is CASSSGIKVLNTGELFF.

This clonotype was observed a few times. This chain links TRBV11-1 with TRBJ2-5; D is possibly TRBD1 (6 bases). Germline CDR1 reads SGHAT; CDR2 reads FQDESV (reference sequence). The CDR3 loop spans 15 amino acids. Trimming shortened V by 6 bases and J by 0 bases, and 14 bases separated the two germline ends. The CDR3 protein is CASSSDRSYQETQYF. CDR3 coding DNA: TGTGCCAGCAGTTCCGACAGGAGTTACCAAGAGACCCAGTACTTC.

This clonotype was counted between two and nine times. The V gene is TRBV27, the J gene TRBJ2-7, with 7 bases matching TRBD2. The J call may not be correct, given that the DNA end is closer to TRBJ2-5. The germline V gene encodes CDR1 MNHEY and CDR2 SMNVEV (reference sequence). This CDR3 region has 16 residues. CDR3 nucleotides: TGTGCCAGCAGTTTATCCCCTAGCGGAGGACAAGAGACCCAGTACTTC. Translated: CASSLSPSGGQETQYF.

The chain links TRBV7-3 to TRBJ2-3, with D perhaps given as TRBD1 or TRBD2 (5 bases each). Deletions cut 4 bases from V and 2 bases from J, with 13 bases between. Germline CDR1 and CDR2: SGHTA and FQGTGA. The CDR3 loop spans 15 amino acids. CDR3 in DNA: TGTGCCAGCAGCTCCGGGACGGAGCCCACAGATACGCAGTATTTT. Translation: CASSSGTEPTDTQYF.

The J gene is TRBJ2-3, the V gene TRBV19; possibly TRBD2 for D (6 bases). V lost 8 bases and J lost 5, with 17 bases in between. The CDR3 runs to 14 residues. The germline CDR1 and CDR2 sequences are LNHDA and SQIVND (reference sequence). CDR3 sequence reads: CASLDGGSGDTQYF. CDR3 coding DNA: TGTGCCAGTTTGGACGGAGGGTCAGGAGATACGCAGTATTTT. Supplemented by reference TRBV19 and TRBJ2-3, the full variable domain reads DGGITQSPKYLFRKEGQNVTLSCEQNLNHDAMYWYRQDPGQGLRLIYYSQIVNDFQKGDIAEGYSVSREKKESFPLTVTSAQKNPTAFYLCASLDGGSGDTQYFGPGTRLTVL.

Notes on this clonotype: This may come from a read error, since a much larger clone is one base off. V is TRBV29-1 and J is TRBJ2-7; the match to TRBD1 covers 8 bases. Germline V gene data show CDR1 as SQVTM and CDR2 as ANQGSEA. The CDR3 spans 12 residues. The CDR3, as DNA: TGCAGCGTGTCAGGGGGCTCCTACGAGCAGCACTTC. Its translation is CSVSGGSYEQHF.